The source of this TCR beta chain is a study of CD8 T cells in Susac syndrome. CD8+ and CD4+ T cells taken from blood had their TCR beta sequenced. The RNA input was roughly 0.45 to 1 ug, and it was reverse transcribed with random hexamers. TCRdb reprocessed the immunoSEQ multiplex PCR reads via MiXCR and lists one record per CDR3 protein. The data contain about 280,000 distinct CDR3 sequences, 70% to 90% of them singletons. Germline values: CDR1 SGHTA, CDR2 FQGTGA. V lost 3 bases and J lost 6, with 12 bases in between. CDR3 length equals 14 residues. Sequencing input: CD8+ T cells from PBMCs. The rearrangement uses TRBV7-3 and TRBJ2-1, with D tentatively TRBD1 or TRBD2 (6 bases each). The clonotype originates from a human donor with multiple sclerosis. The CDR3 coding sequence is TGTGCCAGCAGCTTGGCGGGACACGGCAATGAGCAGTTCTTC. Encoded protein: CASSLAGHGNEQFF.